What follows are 19 T cell receptor beta chains derived from one specimen sequenced in a study of blood T cell repertoires in COVID-19. The method was immunoSEQ multiplex PCR; TCRdb's version includes in-frame clones alone and lacks a portion of them. The sample lists around 500,000 clones, approximately 85% occurring once. Source material: peripheral blood. Every receptor here comes from a human donor in a cohort sampled during active COVID-19.

Only a few counts were recorded for this clone. The V call is TRBV5-1, the J call TRBJ1-2; unclear D gene. CDR3 size: 15 residues. Between the trimmed V and J ends, which lost 0 bases and 6 bases, there was a span of 15 bases. Germline V gives CDR1 SGHRS, CDR2 YFSETQ. CDR3 coding DNA: TGCGCCAGCAGCTTGGGCCTTGGAGTGACGGATGGCTACACCTTC. As protein: CASSLGLGVTDGYTF. Supplemented by reference TRBV5-1 and TRBJ1-2, the full variable domain reads KAGVTQTPRYLIKTRGQQVTLSCSPISGHRSVSWYQQTPGQGLQFLFEYFSETQRNKGNFPGRFSGRQFSNSRSEMNVSTLELGDSALYLCASSLGLGVTDGYTFGSGTRLTVV.

This CDR3 is CASGQGATNEKLFF. In nucleotides, the CDR3 is TGTGCCAGCGGACAGGGGGCAACTAATGAAAAACTGTTTTTT. This chain links TRBV9 with TRBJ1-4; 10 positions agree with TRBD1. CDR1 SGDLS and CDR2 YYNGEE come from the germline V gene. Trimming at V came to 7 bases and at J to 0 bases, leaving 0 bases not matched to a gene. The CDR3 length is 14 residues.

This chain connects TRBV4-3 to TRBJ1-4, with a tentative D call TRBD1 (5 bases). V gave up 0 bases and J gave up 5 bases, with 16 bases separating them. This CDR3 region has 17 residues. Per germline, CDR1 LGHNA and CDR2 YSLEER. CDR3 nucleotide sequence: TGCGCCAGCAGCCAAGAAACCAGGGTGATGGGGAATGAAAAACTGTTTTTT. This gives the protein CASSQETRVMGNEKLFF.

The chain has TRBV10-3 and TRBJ2-3; TRBD2 matches 10 bases. After removal of 5 bases from V and 2 bases from J, the junction contained 4 bases not matched to a gene. The CDR3 has 15 amino acids. Germline V gene lookup returns CDR1 ENHRY and CDR2 SYGVKD. The CDR3 DNA is TGTGCCATCAGTCAACTAGCGGGAAACACAGATACGCAGTATTTT. It yields the protein CAISQLAGNTDTQYF.

The gene calls are TRBV5-1 and TRBJ2-7; 8 nucleotides line up with TRBD2. Germline lookup yields CDR1 SGHRS and CDR2 YFSETQ. This CDR3 has 14 residues. The V segment lost 0 bases and the J segment 6 bases; nucleotides outside the gene matches: 5. The CDR3 reads CASSLGGLAGEQYF. The CDR3 DNA sequence: TGCGCCAGCAGCTTGGGAGGACTAGCAGGCGAGCAGTACTTC. The variable domain in full, completed from reference TRBV5-1 and TRBJ2-7, reads KAGVTQTPRYLIKTRGQQVTLSCSPISGHRSVSWYQQTPGQGLQFLFEYFSETQRNKGNFPGRFSGRQFSNSRSEMNVSTLELGDSALYLCASSLGGLAGEQYFGPGTRLTVT.

The CDR3 loop is CASSTGLAGEIRETQYF. CDR3 in DNA: TGTGCCAGTAGTACAGGACTAGCGGGAGAAATTAGAGAGACCCAGTACTTC. The chain links TRBV19 to TRBJ2-5, with TRBD2 matching 13 bases. Looked up from germline, CDR1 is LNHDA and CDR2 is SQIVND (reference sequence). This CDR3 has 17 amino acids. J lost 4 bases, V lost 4 bases, and 9 bases had no gene match.

The chain joins TRBV7-2 to TRBJ2-7, with D possibly TRBD2 on 5 matching bases. The ends were cut back, 2 bases at V and 2 bases at J, with 13 bases in the middle. CDR3 length: 15 amino acids. The V gene's germline CDR1 is SGHTA and CDR2 FQGNSA. The CDR3, as DNA: TGTGCCAGCAGCTTATCGGTAGACGGGGCCTACGAGCAGTACTTC. It specifies CASSLSVDGAYEQYF.

The chain has TRBV11-2 and TRBJ2-7; 7 bases line up with TRBD2. CDR3 size: 15 residues. Germline V lookup: CDR1 SGHAT, CDR2 FQNNGV. V dropped 8 bases and J dropped 0; count of bases not matched to a gene: 10. In nucleotides, the CDR3 is TGTGCCAGCGGAGCGGGATACCCCCCCTCCTACGAGCAGTACTTC. It encodes CASGAGYPPSYEQYF.

This chain links TRBV3-1 (or the pseudogene TRBV3-2) with TRBJ1-6; TRBD1 agrees at 8 bases. CDR1 and CDR2 from the germline V gene are LGHDT and YNNKEL (reference sequence). Germline trimming cut 2 bases from V and 6 bases from J; bases unmatched to any gene: 3. This CDR3 is 15 amino acids long. The CDR3 DNA sequence: TGTGCCAGCAGCCAAACCACAGGGGGTAATTCACCCCTCCACTTT. Amino acid sequence: CASSQTTGGNSPLHF.

The chain recombines TRBV2 with TRBJ2-7, with D perhaps TRBD2 (6 bases). The CDR3 sequence is 12 residues long. Trimming left V 7 bases short and J 3 bases short, with 10 bases between. Germline V CDR1 and CDR2: SNHLY, FYNNEI. This chain's CDR3 is CASKGLVYEQYF. Written as DNA, the CDR3 is TGTGCCAGCAAGGGACTCGTCTACGAGCAGTACTTC.

This chain uses TRBV28 with TRBJ1-1; 7 positions agree with TRBD1. V was clipped by 0 bases and J by 1 base; unmatched bases: 8. Germline loops: CDR1 MDHEN, CDR2 SYDVKM. The CDR3 totals 17 residues. The CDR3 is CASSLWALGQSNTEAFF. DNA for the CDR3: TGTGCCAGCAGTTTATGGGCCTTGGGACAGTCGAACACTGAAGCTTTCTTT. The full variable domain, its missing parts supplied by reference TRBV28 and TRBJ1-1, is DVKVTQSSRYLVKRTGEKVFLECVQDMDHENMFWYRQDPGLGLRLIYFSYDVKMKEKGDIPEGYSVSREKKERFSLILESASTNQTSMYLCASSLWALGQSNTEAFFGQGTRLTVV.

The chain links TRBV10-3 to TRBJ2-1; TRBD1 aligns across 7 bases. This CDR3 has 14 residues. Trimming took 2 bases from V and 5 from J; bases not matched to a gene: 3. Germline V gene sequence: CDR1 ENHRY, CDR2 SYGVKD. DNA of the CDR3: TGTGCCATCAGTGAGATAGGACAGGACAATGAGCAGTTCTTC. Translation gives CAISEIGQDNEQFF.

The V and J genes are TRBV14 and TRBJ2-7; D perhaps matches TRBD1 (6 bases). This CDR3 region has 16 residues. The germline V and J ends were trimmed by 1 base and 1 base, with 14 bases remaining between them. CDR1 is SGHDN and CDR2 is FVKESK in the germline V gene. CDR3 sequence: CASSQGLIRGSYEQYF. The CDR3 nucleotides are TGTGCCAGCAGCCAAGGACTCATCAGGGGTTCCTACGAGCAGTACTTC.

This clone was found once. The rearrangement joins TRBV4-1 to TRBJ2-3; 8 nucleotides match TRBD2. The germline V gene has CDR1 MGHRA and CDR2 YSYEKL. The CDR3 has 15 amino acids. V gave up 4 bases and J gave up 2 bases; unmatched junction bases: 5. Here the CDR3 reads CASSLVAGPTDTQYF. The CDR3 coding sequence is TGCGCCAGCAGCCTAGTAGCGGGGCCCACAGATACGCAGTATTTT.

The gene calls are TRBV19 and TRBJ2-1, with D possibly being TRBD1 (5 bases). Germline V gives CDR1 LNHDA, CDR2 SQIVND (reference sequence). CDR3 length: 15 residues. Trimming removed 1 base at V and 0 bases at J, with 7 bases between. The CDR3 spells CASSIAGNSYNEQFF. DNA for the CDR3: TGTGCCAGTAGTATAGCAGGGAACTCCTACAATGAGCAGTTCTTC.

The gene calls are TRBV28 and TRBJ1-4; D unresolved. V was cut by 8 bases and J by 8 bases, with 18 bases left in between. Per the germline V gene, CDR1 is MDHEN and CDR2 is SYDVKM. The CDR3 totals 14 residues. CDR3 sequence (DNA): TGTGCCAGCGCTCGGACTCCCAAAGGCGAAAAACTGTTTTTT. This gives the protein CASARTPKGEKLFF.

This chain joins TRBV5-4 and TRBJ1-1; 9 bases match TRBD1. V trimming: 1 base; J trimming: 6 bases; junction bases outside the gene matches: 10. CDR3 length: 16 amino acids. Germline assignment: CDR1 SGHNT and CDR2 YYREEE (reference sequence). This CDR3 reads CASSLNRDRAKAEAFF. CDR3 nucleotides: TGTGCCAGCAGCTTGAACAGGGACAGGGCAAAAGCTGAAGCTTTCTTT.

This clone is a singleton in its sample. The V and J genes are TRBV7-9 and TRBJ2-2; D not certain. The germline CDR1 and CDR2 sequences are SEHNR and FQNEAQ (reference sequence). V shed 3 bases and J shed 0 bases, with 11 bases lying between them. This CDR3 spans 16 amino acids. The CDR3 is CASSLSSGPNTGELFF. The CDR3 bases are TGTGCCAGCAGCTTGAGTTCAGGCCCGAACACCGGGGAGCTGTTTTTT.

The rearrangement joins TRBV6-6 to TRBJ2-5; TRBD2 matches 8 bases. Losses at the gene ends were 7 bases for V and 2 bases for J; bases not matched to a gene: 9. The CDR3 consists of 15 residues. CDR1 and CDR2 from the germline V gene are MNHNY and SVGAGI (reference sequence). The CDR3 DNA sequence: TGTGCCAGCAAGGGGTCTAGCGGGTCTCAAGAGACCCAGTACTTC. Amino acids: CASKGSSGSQETQYF.